This TCR beta chain was sequenced during a study of response to subunit inactivated influenza vaccine (dated by TCRdb to the late 2010s). Regarding the complete study: Deep quantitative profiling of the T cell receptor repertoire was used in the study to follow responses to a trivalent subunit inactivated influenza vaccine.

The library was built by means of RT-PCR. These reads were obtained on an Illumina HiSeq 2500. TCRdb ran its own pipeline on the public reads, namely fastp trimming at Q25 and MiXCR clone calling, and kept in-frame beta chains. One record per CDR3 amino acid sequence lists the most common genes and DNA. In this sample the table shows over 150,000 distinct CDR3 sequences, 13% to 15% of which occur a single time. The leading ten clones occupy roughly 25% of the sample. In the case of this clonotype: Its antigen specificity is not known. The sample holds no much larger clone one base away, and base qualities are not on file.

The CDR3, cysteine through phenylalanine, is 13 amino acids long. Only the CDR3 part of the read is kept: 39 bases, read in frame from the first base. Based on the germline V gene, the CDR1 and CDR2 sequences are SGHAT and FQNNGV. V sheds 5 bases and J sheds 2 bases, leaving 8 bases between their ends. General conclusions and limits of the study: The authors suggested that each seasonal influenza vaccination may recruit only a limited number of new T cells.

This sample comprised CD8+ T cells sorted from PBMCs, obtained 5 to 6 days after vaccination. This sequence uses TRBV11-2 and TRBJ2-3; the D segment cannot be called with confidence. The source is a middle-aged man who received an inactivated influenza vaccine. Donor details come from another sample of the same person, matched by shared clones. The nucleotide sequence is TGTGCCAGCAGCCTACGGTACACAGATACGCAGTATTTT. It translates to CASSLRYTDTQYF.